The present entry profiles one T cell receptor (beta chain) with its context. This CDR3 contains 19 residues. Per germline, CDR1 GTSNPN and CDR2 SVGIG (reference sequence). V gave up 3 bases and J gave up 7 bases; unmatched junction bases: 15. Healthy adults negative for HIV, lacking recent acute infections or vaccinations, served as donors. The sample comes from a study of shared clonotypes between healthy human individuals. The material for each subset, its genomic DNA, was split evenly across several immunoSEQ plates. Profiled with immunoSEQ multiplex PCR; TCRdb holds only in-frame clones, not every one. The sample contains 600,000 to 700,000 clones, about 80% of which appear only once.

What was sequenced was memory CD4+ T cells sorted from blood. Indicated subset: CD45RA-negative fraction. The origin of this receptor is a young woman in good health. The J gene is TRBJ2-2, the V gene TRBV30; 15 positions agree with TRBD2. CDR3 region: CAWSPTPGLAGGSVGELFF. The CDR3 DNA reads as TGTGCCTGGAGCCCAACCCCGGGACTAGCGGGAGGATCAGTCGGGGAGCTGTTTTTT.